This entry features one TCR beta chain sequence. Antigen specificity is unknown. This was a deep-level run. Some clones are missing from TCRdb's copy, which holds only in-frame ones; the method was immunoSEQ multiplex PCR. The repertoire includes about 2.1 million clones, around 93% of them detected once, and 1.5% to 2% sits in the top ten. CD45RO negativity and positive selection for CCR7 defined naive CD8 cells, a population that excluded terminally differentiated effector memory CD45RA+ cells. The ends lost 9 bases at V and 2 bases at J; junction bases unmatched: 11. Germline CDR1 is MNHNY and CDR2 is SVGAGI (reference sequence). The CDR3 totals 15 residues. This specimen belongs to a study of shared clonotypes between healthy human individuals. General observations from the study: Sharing across four donors was seen in 4% to 6.5% of naive CD4 clonotypes. Generally, naive subsets came out with larger estimated richness than memory subsets.

The sequencing input was naive CD8+ T cells from PBMCs. The origin of this receptor is a man aged 18 to 29 in good health. Some clones in this sample may be carry-over from other donors' samples. V usage is TRBV6-6 and J usage is TRBJ2-3; 7 bases align to TRBD1. CDR3: CASTGQAALTDTQYF. CDR3 coding DNA: TGTGCCAGTACTGGACAGGCCGCCCTCACAGATACGCAGTATTTT.